This TCR beta chain was captured in a study of cytomegalovirus exposure and HLA in healthy donors (dated by TCRdb to 2017 to 2019). Notes on the research overall: An earlier analysis of several hundred of the donors reported 250 to 350 Gb of sequence data and some 120 million unique TCR beta sequences from about 200 million T cells. The study was designed to test whether signatures of past pathogen exposure could be identified by cataloging public T cell receptors. The genetic ancestry cluster associated with self-reported Caucasian donors included around four fifths of the 398 genotyped donors. Among 300 to 450 genotyped donors of the cohort, an average of about 240,000 unique TCR beta nucleotide sequences were sequenced per donor, roughly 18% of them non-productive. In the later analysis, no new phenotypic data were used to find candidate immune exposures; instead, reliance was placed on TCR beta sequences and their occurrence across donors. To study patterns of TCR occurrence, a later analysis re-analyzed previously published TCR beta repertoires from 600 to 750 donors and added high-resolution HLA genotyping. Every discovery cohort repertoire had been produced on one sequencing platform. To predict cytomegalovirus infection status, the study brought together high-throughput TCR immunosequencing, statistical association of individual TCRs with disease status, and machine learning. The study profiled the T cell repertoires of 500 to 800 subjects by immunosequencing and related them to cytomegalovirus serostatus. A handful of DR-DQ haplotypes were handled as single units for association and clustering because linkage in the cohort was strong. A separate validation cohort of about 110 different subjects was used in addition to the roughly 620-subject first cohort. Typing coverage differed by locus: A, B, C, DRB1 and DQB1 were typed in roughly 629-630 donors, DQA1 in about 500, DPA1 in 600 to 610, and DPB1 in approximately 450. Donor age, sex, ethnicity and CMV serostatus were compiled alongside the repertoire data. An earlier analysis of roughly 600 of the donors used high-throughput TCR beta sequencing to judge whether each TCR beta V gene segment behaved as functional or pseudogenic. Approximately 300 gigabases of sequencing data and approximately 91 million unique TCR sequences made up an early release that covered 500 to 650 HLA-typed donors. A later genetic analysis used genome-wide SNP genotypes for about 65% of the roughly 700 donors, treating that subset as a discovery cohort. Class I and class II HLA loci were covered by the typing at four-digit resolution.

The library was generated by the immunoSEQ multiplex PCR assay. A mixture of 60 forward primers for TCR Vbeta segments and 13 reverse primers for TCR Jbeta segments was used in the multiplex PCR. The CDR3 region of rearranged TCR beta genes was amplified from genomic DNA by a multiplex PCR assay. The Illumina HiSeq System was used to sequence the amplified TCR beta libraries as 87-base-pair reads. The published analysis was carried out like this. A later analysis tallied 80 million to 95 million unique TCR beta chains across the 666 repertoires, and approximately 11 million of those chains were shared by two or more donors. To remove PCR and sequencing errors, raw reads were error-corrected and collapsed into unique sequences using a nearest-neighbor algorithm that merged closely related sequences. V, D and J gene segments were assigned by aligning CDR3 sequences to IMGT reference sequences. For a sequence to be retained, a match of at least six nucleotides was required to both a V gene segment and a J gene segment. A rearrangement counted as productive if the CDR3 had no stop codons and remained in frame with V and J, and every other rearrangement counted as non-productive. Following IMGT convention, CDR3 was defined as the stretch from the second conserved V-encoded cysteine to the conserved J-encoded phenylalanine. The earlier analysis of 500 to 750 of the donors excluded any sequence lacking an unambiguous match to a single V gene segment. In an earlier analysis of 587 of the donors, V segments were called functional above 56.7% productive rearrangements and were called segregating when the between-donor standard deviation exceeded 5%. A statistical classification framework was built for diagnosing cytomegalovirus status from the catalog of TCR beta chain sequences. V and J gene assignment, in a later analysis, came from comparing TCR nucleotide sequences with IMGT/GENE-DB human TR gene sequences. A later analysis assigned CDR3 sequences and most-parsimonious VDJ recombination scenarios with the TCRdist pipeline. In a later analysis, each TCR beta chain was defined by its CDR3 amino acid sequence together with its V-gene family, and reads without a unique V-gene family were excluded. To address suspected cross-contamination and a sequencing artifact, a later analysis removed several hundred highly shared, low-generation-probability nucleotide sequences. In a later analysis, a clonal expansion index was calculated for each public chain from normalized within-repertoire ranks of inferred template counts. In a later analysis, generation probabilities were computed with a VDJ recombination model fitted to out-of-frame rearrangements, and the resulting probabilities were checked against IGoR. In a later analysis, TCR-TCR, TCR-HLA and TCR-CMV co-occurrence was scored with hypergeometric tests, and a repertoire-size bias correction was applied to TCR pairs. A later analysis estimated false discovery rates by permuting HLA or CMV assignments 20 times. A later analysis grouped co-occurring TCRs with DBSCAN, adding TCRdist sequence similarity when clustering within HLA-allele-positive subsets. Repertoires with fewer than 30,000 or more than 120,000 public chains were left out of co-occurrence clustering, as were about five repertoires with anomalous nucleotide sharing. TCRdb limited this immuneACCESS table to in-frame rearrangements with V and J called. A share of clones is missing; checked studies link under half to unresolved V genes, and the rest is unexplained. Clonal size and the V and J genes are those of that table, whereas D and trimming came from the DNA. The sample contains around 220,000 clones, about 83% of them found a single time. The top ten clonotypes cover 1.2% to 1.5% of the sample.

The cohort was made up of 500 to 800 healthy bone marrow donors. At the time of sampling, all cohort members were nominally healthy, though unrecorded immune exposures were likely present. The donor tested CMV seronegative, placing the donor among the 352 seronegative members of the cohort. A peripheral blood sample was collected from each donor, and TCR beta sequencing was performed on peripheral blood mononuclear cells. The Qiagen DNeasy Blood Extraction Kit was used to extract genomic DNA from the blood cell samples. There are 14 amino acids in the CDR3, from cysteine to phenylalanine inclusive. Only CDR3 DNA is held: 42 bases, read in frame from base 1. V is reduced by 6 bases and J by 3 bases, leaving a spacing of 15 bases between them. CDR1 and CDR2 (MDHEN, SYDVKM) derive from the germline V gene. Concerning this clone: Its antigen is still unknown. No base quality information exists; no much larger clone differs at one position.

Broad study findings and their caveats: The 87-base-pair reads could not distinguish some IMGT-functional V segments, including TRBV6-2 and TRBV6-3, so those segments were excluded. An association between a missense DCLRE1C variant and V-gene and J-gene trimming of TCR beta chains was found in a later genetic analysis and replicated in an independent cohort. A few of the identified cytomegalovirus-associated TCR beta chains were confirmed in vitro to be specific for cytomegalovirus antigens. In a later analysis, HLA-associated TCR beta chains showed more clonal expansion and lower generation probabilities than non-associated chains that were equally common. Assigning TCR associations to individual alleles was difficult when HLA alleles, especially DR and DQ, strongly co-occurred. An earlier analysis of around 600 of the donors showed that most TCR beta V segments appeared in productive rearrangements either about 87% or about 30% of the time, which broadly matched IMGT annotations. A later analysis associated some 17,000 TCR beta sequences with specific HLA alleles at a false discovery rate of 0.05. Only TCR beta chains were sequenced in this cohort, and the absence of alpha or paired-chain data limited detectable features. In the study, approximately 160 TCR beta chains were listed as associated with cytomegalovirus. Correlated functional status among segregating V segments might reflect linkage disequilibrium, but an unknown experimental factor could not be ruled out. A further reported finding was that TCR beta sequences accurately predicted the HLA-A and HLA-B alleles for most subjects in the first cohort. The authors suggested that the approach could potentially be generalized to other disease states and immunological phenotypes. A cluster of highly shared sequence variants was judged likely to represent a technical artifact of the sequencing pipeline. In a later analysis, most CMV-associated TCR beta chains were found to appear HLA-restricted, with HLA associations seemingly driven largely by CMV exposure. Roughly uniform sequencing depth across donors was assumed in presence/absence analyses, although this assumption may not hold. The classifier was reported to diagnose cytomegalovirus status with high specificity and sensitivity in both the original and validation cohorts. For the cohort, immune exposure information was limited to CMV serostatus. In a later analysis, TCR association rates were found to vary across HLA loci, with the most associated TCRs seen for DRB1 alleles and the fewest for HLA-C alleles. Across donors, most TCR sequences were observed very rarely, whereas some public TCRs were present in many individuals. Because HLA typing was missing for some donors at each locus, association tests included only the typed subset. Because counts were too low, approximately 18 rarely observed V segments, including chromosome 9 orphons, were excluded from the earlier analysis of several hundred of the donors. In a later analysis, several top co-occurrence clusters were reported to appear linked to parvovirus B19, influenza, CMV and Epstein-Barr virus. A later genetic analysis reported fewer N-insertions in productive TCRs among donors in an Asian-associated ancestry cluster than the roughly 650-donor mean.

The V and J genes are TRBV28 and TRBJ2-7; TRBD1 could be the D gene, as 6 bases match. The receptor comes from a girl aged 5-17 years in good health and CMV-seronegative. Sequencing used PBMCs. The sequence in DNA is TGTGCCAGCAGCCCGGGACAATTGAGCTACGAGCAGTACTTC. The translation is CASSPGQLSYEQYF.